A single sample gave rise to the 23 T cell receptor beta chains below, sequenced in a study of identical twins. TCRdb re-called the 5' RACE reads with MiXCR, one entry per CDR3 protein. Among hundreds of thousands of distinct CDR3 sequences listed, over 8% were seen once. The source material was memory (CD45RO+) T cells sorted from blood. These receptors all come from a woman under 30 in good health.

The gene calls are TRBV20-1 and TRBJ2-7; 8 positions match TRBD1. The CDR3 is 11 residues long. The V gene end was trimmed by 5 bases and the J gene end by 7 bases; junction bases not matched to a gene: 4. Germline V lookup: CDR1 DFQATT, CDR2 SNEGSKA (reference sequence). This CDR3 reads CSAHRGNEQYF. CDR3 coding DNA: TGCAGTGCTCACAGGGGGAATGAGCAGTACTTC.

The chain employs TRBV27 and TRBJ2-4; no firm D call. Trimming stripped 5 bases from V and 0 bases from J, with 8 bases between. Germline-derived CDR1 and CDR2 are MNHEY and SMNVEV (reference sequence). The CDR3 is 14 amino acids. This chain's CDR3 is CASSPTLAKNIQYF. The CDR3, as DNA: TGTGCCAGCAGTCCAACACTAGCCAAAAACATTCAGTACTTC.

This chain links TRBV29-1 with TRBJ1-1, with 10 bases lining up with TRBD1. The CDR3 is made up of 16 amino acids. From germline, CDR1 is SQVTM and CDR2 ANQGSEA. The V and J ends lost 7 bases and 4 bases, in that order; junction bases with no gene match: 15. Here the CDR3 DNA reads TGCAGCGCCCGAGGGGACAGGGGCTCCCTTGGCACTGAAGCTTTCTTT. The encoded protein is CSARGDRGSLGTEAFF.

The rearrangement joins TRBV6-2 or TRBV6-3 to TRBJ2-7, with 12 bases fitting TRBD2. Germline assignment: CDR1 MNHEY and CDR2 SVGEGT. CDR3 length equals 15 residues. After removal of 4 bases from V and 5 bases from J, the junction contained 6 bases not matched to a gene. CDR3 in DNA: TGTGCCAGCAGTTCCCGACTAGCGGGGGCTCACGAGCAGTACTTC. Translating gives CASSSRLAGAHEQYF.

This clonotype was counted a few times. V is TRBV12-3 or TRBV12-4 and J is TRBJ1-3; D is possibly TRBD1 (6 bases). The CDR3 loop spans 15 amino acids. Between the trimmed V and J ends, which lost 6 bases and 0 bases, there was a span of 12 bases. The CDR3 DNA is TGTGCCAGCAGGATGGACAGTATCTCTGGAAACACCATATATTTT. Translation gives CASRMDSISGNTIYF.

The sample holds a few counts of this clonotype. This chain connects TRBV7-6 to TRBJ2-7; tentatively, D is TRBD1 (6 bases). The CDR3 has 14 amino acids. Trimming took 5 bases from V and 3 from J, leaving 14 bases between them. Germline V gene lookup returns CDR1 SGHVS and CDR2 FNYEAQ. The CDR3 region is CASSPGQLSYEQYF. The CDR3 DNA follows: TGTGCCAGCAGCCCAGGACAGCTAAGCTACGAGCAGTACTTC.

This clonotype was found many times. The V gene is TRBV3-1, the J gene TRBJ2-2; D remains unclear. This CDR3 contains 11 residues. V gave up 3 bases and J gave up 6 bases, with 2 bases separating them. Per the germline V gene, CDR1 is LGHDT and CDR2 is YNNKEL (reference sequence). This chain's CDR3 is CASSQAGELFF. The CDR3 DNA sequence: TGTGCCAGCAGCCAGGCCGGGGAGCTGTTTTTT.

The rearrangement uses TRBV9 and TRBJ2-5, with TRBD2 matching 8 bases. Trimming at V came to 4 bases and at J to 1 base, leaving 9 bases not matched to a gene. Germline V gene data show CDR1 as SGDLS and CDR2 as YYNGEE. The CDR3 runs 16 residues. The CDR3 here is CASSRTSGGPQETQYF. CDR3 DNA sequence: TGTGCCAGCAGCCGTACTAGCGGCGGCCCCCAAGAGACCCAGTACTTC. Supplemented by reference TRBV9 and TRBJ2-5, the full variable domain reads DSGVTQTPKHLITATGQRVTLRCSPRSGDLSVYWYQQSLDQGLQFLIQYYNGEERAKGNILERFSAQQFPDLHSELNLSSLELGDSALYFCASSRTSGGPQETQYFGPGTRLLVL.

The V call is TRBV24-1, the J call TRBJ2-1; tentatively, D is TRBD1 (5 bases). The V gene's germline CDR1 is KGHDR and CDR2 SFDVKD. Trimming removed 7 bases from V and 9 bases from J, with 15 bases in between. This CDR3 is 13 amino acids long. CDR3 DNA sequence: TGTGCCACCAGCCGATTTGTCGACAGTGAGCAGTTCTTC. This gives the protein CATSRFVDSEQFF.

The genes are TRBV12-5 and TRBJ2-5, with D tentatively TRBD1 (6 bases). CDR3 size: 13 residues. V was trimmed by 7 bases and J by 0 bases, leaving 9 bases between them. Germline lookup yields CDR1 LGHNT and CDR2 FRNRAP. The CDR3 loop reads CASVDRYQETQYF. The CDR3 nucleotides read TGTGCTAGTGTCGACAGGTACCAAGAGACCCAGTACTTC.

This clonotype occurred a few times. The chain couples TRBV3-1 to TRBJ2-7; 9 bases agree with TRBD1. From germline, CDR1 is LGHDT and CDR2 YNNKEL (reference sequence). CDR3 length: 15 amino acids. V shed 7 bases, J shed 3 bases, and the junction held 10 bases outside the gene matches. This CDR3 reads CASTGRGQGHYEQYF. DNA for the CDR3: TGTGCCAGCACCGGGCGGGGACAGGGCCACTACGAGCAGTACTTC.

In its sample, this clonotype ranks as medium-sized. The chain employs TRBV6-1 and TRBJ1-4; 7 bases agree with TRBD1. V lost 6 bases to trimming and J lost 7 bases; unmatched junction nucleotides: 11. This CDR3 has 15 residues. Germline V gene data show CDR1 as MNHNS and CDR2 as SASEGT. The CDR3 nucleotides are TGTGCCAGCAGAGCAGACAGGGCACCGAGTGAAAAACTGTTTTTT. Protein sequence: CASRADRAPSEKLFF.

This chain links TRBV27 with TRBJ2-5, with no clear D. The V and J ends lost 3 bases and 6 bases respectively, with 11 bases between them. Looked up from germline, CDR1 is MNHEY and CDR2 is SMNVEV (reference sequence). The CDR3 runs to 13 residues. CDR3 sequence reads: CASSFVGDQTQYF. Written as DNA, the CDR3 is TGTGCCAGCAGTTTTGTTGGAGATCAGACCCAGTACTTC.

This clonotype has a handful of counts. The chain employs TRBV7-9 and TRBJ1-1, with D possibly being TRBD1 (5 bases). There are 13 residues in the CDR3. Germline assignment: CDR1 SEHNR and CDR2 FQNEAQ (reference sequence). V lost 5 bases, J lost 4 bases, and 11 bases lay in between. In nucleotides, the CDR3 is TGTGCCAGCAGCCCACAGGAGCTCACTGAAGCTTTCTTT. It is translated as CASSPQELTEAFF.

This clonotype has a count of ten or more. V gene TRBV7-6 combines with J gene TRBJ2-2, with a weak D call TRBD2 (6 bases). V lost 5 bases and J 6 bases, leaving 16 bases between the germline ends. CDR3 length equals 15 residues. Germline V gene lookup returns CDR1 SGHVS and CDR2 FNYEAQ. Here the CDR3 DNA reads TGTGCCAGCAGCCGAGGAGGGCCAAGGGCCGGGGAGCTGTTTTTT. It encodes CASSRGGPRAGELFF.

This chain links TRBV27 with TRBJ1-4; no reliable D call. Germline loops: CDR1 MNHEY, CDR2 SMNVEV (reference sequence). The CDR3 contains 12 residues. V lost 5 bases and J lost 8, with 9 bases in between. The CDR3 coding sequence is TGTGCCAGCAGTCCTCCGGGCGAAAAACTGTTTTTT. Amino acids: CASSPPGEKLFF.

Comments on this clonotype: One end of the junction does not line up with germline, which may come from a read error. The chain couples TRBV20-1 to TRBJ2-3; TRBD2 aligns across 12 bases. CDR1 and CDR2 (germline): DFQATT, SNEGSKA (reference sequence). The CDR3 runs 16 residues. CDR3 amino acids: CSANRRLAGDTDTQYF. The CDR3 DNA follows: TGCAGTGCTAACCGCCGACTAGCGGGGGACACAGATACGCAGTATTTC.

Ten or more counts support this clonotype. This chain joins TRBV5-1 and TRBJ1-1; tentative D call: TRBD1 (5 bases). The CDR3 totals 15 residues. V gave up 3 bases and J gave up 2 bases, with 14 bases separating them. Germline CDR1 reads SGHRS; CDR2 reads YFSETQ. CDR3 in amino acids: CASSWAIQGNTEAFF. In DNA, the CDR3 is TGCGCCAGCAGCTGGGCAATCCAGGGCAACACTGAAGCTTTCTTT.

This clonotype occurred many times. V is TRBV2 and J is TRBJ1-5, with TRBD1 matching over 8 bases. The germline V gene encodes CDR1 SNHLY and CDR2 FYNNEI. The CDR3 totals 14 residues. V trimming: 11 bases; J trimming: 3 bases; junction bases outside the gene matches: 9. CDR3: CASRTGLSNQPQHF. The CDR3 coding sequence is TGTGCCTCCCGGACAGGGTTGTCCAATCAGCCCCAGCATTTT.

This clonotype was observed many times. The chain has TRBV12-3 or TRBV12-4 and TRBJ2-1; TRBD2 aligns across 10 bases. The J segment lost 6 bases and the V segment lost 6 bases, leaving 5 bases of the junction unmatched. The CDR3 is made up of 14 amino acids. Here the CDR3 reads CASRGAGGRNEQFF. The CDR3 bases are TGTGCCAGCAGGGGAGCGGGGGGGCGCAATGAGCAGTTCTTC.

This clonotype was picked up a small number of times. The chain uses TRBV3-1 and TRBJ2-1; TRBD2 agrees at 8 bases. Losses at the gene ends were 7 bases for V and 12 bases for J; bases not matched to a gene: 14. The CDR3 loop spans 14 amino acids. Germline V CDR1 and CDR2: LGHDT, YNNKEL (reference sequence). DNA for the CDR3: TGTGCCAGCACCCTTCACTCGGGAGGGGTAGGGCAGTTCTTC. Translation gives CASTLHSGGVGQFF.

V and J are TRBV5-5 and TRBJ1-2, with no clear D. Per germline, CDR1 SGHKS and CDR2 YYEKEE (reference sequence). V lost 7 bases, J lost 5 bases, and 21 bases lay in between. The CDR3 extends over 15 amino acids. CDR3 region: CASCIEQMPYYGYTF. The CDR3 DNA follows: TGTGCCAGCTGCATAGAACAGATGCCGTATTATGGCTACACCTTC.

This chain links TRBV20-1 with TRBJ2-1, with 12 bases lining up with TRBD2. V lost 2 bases, J lost 7 bases, and 12 bases stayed unmatched. Germline CDR1 and CDR2: DFQATT and SNEGSKA (reference sequence). This CDR3 comprises 17 residues. The CDR3 DNA follows: TGCAGTGCTAGACCGCGACATCTAGCGGGAGGGAGGAATGAGCAGTTCTTC. Translation: CSARPRHLAGGRNEQFF.